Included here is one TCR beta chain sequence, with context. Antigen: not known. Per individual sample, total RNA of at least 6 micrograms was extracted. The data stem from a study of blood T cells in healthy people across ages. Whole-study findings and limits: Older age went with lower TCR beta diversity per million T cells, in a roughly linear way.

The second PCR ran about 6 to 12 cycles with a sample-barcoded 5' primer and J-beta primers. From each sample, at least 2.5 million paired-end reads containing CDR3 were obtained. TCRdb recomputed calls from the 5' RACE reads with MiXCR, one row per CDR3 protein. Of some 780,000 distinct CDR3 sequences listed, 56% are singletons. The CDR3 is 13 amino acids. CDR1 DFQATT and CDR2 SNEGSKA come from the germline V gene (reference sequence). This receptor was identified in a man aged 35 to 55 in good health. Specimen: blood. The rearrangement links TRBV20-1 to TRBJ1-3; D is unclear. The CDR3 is CSLYSGAGNTIYF. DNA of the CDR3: TGCAGCCTTTACTCTGGGGCTGGAAACACCATATATTTT.